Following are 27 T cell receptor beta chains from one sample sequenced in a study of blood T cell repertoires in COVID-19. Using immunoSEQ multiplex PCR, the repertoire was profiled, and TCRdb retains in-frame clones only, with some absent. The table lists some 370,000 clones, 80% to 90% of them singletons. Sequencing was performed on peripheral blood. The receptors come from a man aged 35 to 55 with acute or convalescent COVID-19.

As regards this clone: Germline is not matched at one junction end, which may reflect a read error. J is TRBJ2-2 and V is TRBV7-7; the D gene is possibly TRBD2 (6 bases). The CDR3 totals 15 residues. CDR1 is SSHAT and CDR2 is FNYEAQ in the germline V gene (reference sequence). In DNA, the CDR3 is TGTGCTAGCAGCTTAGCACTAGCAGATACCGGGGAGCTGTTTTTT. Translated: CASSLALADTGELFF.

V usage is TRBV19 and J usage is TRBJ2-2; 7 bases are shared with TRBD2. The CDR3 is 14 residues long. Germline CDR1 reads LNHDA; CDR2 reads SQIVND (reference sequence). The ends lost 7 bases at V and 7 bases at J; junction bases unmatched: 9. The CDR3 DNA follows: TGTGCCAGTAATTGGGTGGCGGGAGACGGGGAGCTGTTTTTT. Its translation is CASNWVAGDGELFF. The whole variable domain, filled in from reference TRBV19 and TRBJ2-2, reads DGGITQSPKYLFRKEGQNVTLSCEQNLNHDAMYWYRQDPGQGLRLIYYSQIVNDFQKGDIAEGYSVSREKKESFPLTVTSAQKNPTAFYLCASNWVAGDGELFFGEGSRLTVL.

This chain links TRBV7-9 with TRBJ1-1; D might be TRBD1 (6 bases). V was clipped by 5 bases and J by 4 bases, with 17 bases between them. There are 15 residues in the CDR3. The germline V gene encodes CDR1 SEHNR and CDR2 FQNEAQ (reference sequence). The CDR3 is CASSISTGKGTEAFF. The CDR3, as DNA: TGTGCCAGCAGCATTAGTACAGGGAAGGGCACTGAAGCTTTCTTT.

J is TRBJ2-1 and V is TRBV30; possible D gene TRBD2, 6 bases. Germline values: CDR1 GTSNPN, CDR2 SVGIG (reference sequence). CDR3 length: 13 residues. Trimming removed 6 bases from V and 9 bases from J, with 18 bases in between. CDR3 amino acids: CACPGLHLGEQFF. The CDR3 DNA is TGTGCCTGCCCGGGACTCCACCTTGGTGAGCAGTTCTTC.

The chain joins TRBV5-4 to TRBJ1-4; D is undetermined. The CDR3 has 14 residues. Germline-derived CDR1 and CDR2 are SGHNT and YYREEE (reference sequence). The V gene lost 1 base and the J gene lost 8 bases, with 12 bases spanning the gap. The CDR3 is CASSLWGGGEKLFF. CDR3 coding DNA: TGTGCCAGCAGCTTGTGGGGAGGAGGGGAAAAACTGTTTTTT.

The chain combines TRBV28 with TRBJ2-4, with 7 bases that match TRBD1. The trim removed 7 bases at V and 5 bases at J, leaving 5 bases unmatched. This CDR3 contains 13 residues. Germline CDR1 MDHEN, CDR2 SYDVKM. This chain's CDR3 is CASIGTEQNIQYF. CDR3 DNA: TGTGCCAGCATAGGGACAGAGCAAAACATTCAGTACTTC.

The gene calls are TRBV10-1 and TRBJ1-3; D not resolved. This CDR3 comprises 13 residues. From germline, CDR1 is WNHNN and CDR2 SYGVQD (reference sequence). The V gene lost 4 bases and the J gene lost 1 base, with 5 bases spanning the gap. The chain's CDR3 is CASSGGSGNTIYF. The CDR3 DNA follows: TGCGCCAGCAGTGGAGGGTCTGGAAACACCATATATTTT.

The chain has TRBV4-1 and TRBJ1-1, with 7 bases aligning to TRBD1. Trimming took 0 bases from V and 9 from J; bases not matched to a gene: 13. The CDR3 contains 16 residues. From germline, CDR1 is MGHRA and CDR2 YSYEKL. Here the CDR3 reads CASSQEIGGEVTKAFF. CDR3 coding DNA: TGCGCCAGCAGCCAAGAAATAGGGGGCGAGGTTACGAAAGCTTTCTTT.

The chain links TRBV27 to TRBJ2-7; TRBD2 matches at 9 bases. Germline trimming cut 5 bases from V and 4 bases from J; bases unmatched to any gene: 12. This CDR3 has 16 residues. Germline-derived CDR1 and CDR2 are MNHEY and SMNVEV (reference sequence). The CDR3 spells CASSPRAGGGQYEQYF. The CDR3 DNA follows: TGTGCCAGCAGTCCACGAGCGGGAGGCGGGCAATACGAGCAGTACTTC.

CDR3 DNA sequence: TGTGCCAGCGTATACCGGGACAGGGTCTATGGCTACACCTTC. Translated: CASVYRDRVYGYTF. This rearrangement joins TRBV2 to TRBJ1-2; 9 bases are shared with TRBD1. CDR1 SNHLY and CDR2 FYNNEI come from the germline V gene. V lost 8 bases to trimming and J lost 4 bases; unmatched junction nucleotides: 8. The CDR3 runs 14 residues.

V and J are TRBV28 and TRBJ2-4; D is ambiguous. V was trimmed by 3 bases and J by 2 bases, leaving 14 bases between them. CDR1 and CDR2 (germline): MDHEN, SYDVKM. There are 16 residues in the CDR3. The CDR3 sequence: CASSLYAFGPKNIQYF. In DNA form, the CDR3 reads TGTGCCAGCAGTTTGTATGCGTTTGGGCCCAAAAACATTCAGTACTTC. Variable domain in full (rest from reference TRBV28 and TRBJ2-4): DVKVTQSSRYLVKRTGEKVFLECVQDMDHENMFWYRQDPGLGLRLIYFSYDVKMKEKGDIPEGYSVSREKKERFSLILESASTNQTSMYLCASSLYAFGPKNIQYFGAGTRLSVL.

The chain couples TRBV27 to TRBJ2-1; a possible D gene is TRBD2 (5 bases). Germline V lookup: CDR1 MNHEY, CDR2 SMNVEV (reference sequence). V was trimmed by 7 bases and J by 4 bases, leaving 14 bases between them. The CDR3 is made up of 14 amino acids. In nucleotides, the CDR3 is TGTGCCAGCACCTTCGGACGGGGTTACAATGAGCAGTTCTTC. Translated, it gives CASTFGRGYNEQFF.

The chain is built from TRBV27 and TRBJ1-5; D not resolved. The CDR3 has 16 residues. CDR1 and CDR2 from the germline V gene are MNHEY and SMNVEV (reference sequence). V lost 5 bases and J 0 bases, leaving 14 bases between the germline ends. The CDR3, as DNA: TGTGCCAGCAGTCTTTCCATTACTTTTAGCAATCAGCCCCAGCATTTT. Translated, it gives CASSLSITFSNQPQHF.

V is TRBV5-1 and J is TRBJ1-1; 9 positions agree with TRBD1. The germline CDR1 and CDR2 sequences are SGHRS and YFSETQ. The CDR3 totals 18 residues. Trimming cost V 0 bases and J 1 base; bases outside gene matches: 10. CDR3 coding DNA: TGCGCCAGCAGCTTGGAAGCCTGGACAGGGGCGGGGAACACTGAAGCTTTCTTT. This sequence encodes CASSLEAWTGAGNTEAFF.

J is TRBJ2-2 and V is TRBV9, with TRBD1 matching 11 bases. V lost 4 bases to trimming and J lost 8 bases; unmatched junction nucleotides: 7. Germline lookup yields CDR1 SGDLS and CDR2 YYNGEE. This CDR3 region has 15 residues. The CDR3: CASSKRTGGQGELFF. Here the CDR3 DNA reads TGTGCCAGCAGCAAGCGGACAGGGGGCCAGGGGGAGCTGTTTTTT.

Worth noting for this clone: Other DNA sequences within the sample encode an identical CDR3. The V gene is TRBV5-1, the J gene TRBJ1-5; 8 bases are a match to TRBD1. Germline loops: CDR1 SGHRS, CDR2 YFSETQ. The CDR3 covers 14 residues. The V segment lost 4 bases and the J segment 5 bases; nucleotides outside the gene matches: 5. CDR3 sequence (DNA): TGCGCCAGCAGCCTTGGACAGGGCGATCAGCCCCAGCATTTT. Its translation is CASSLGQGDQPQHF.

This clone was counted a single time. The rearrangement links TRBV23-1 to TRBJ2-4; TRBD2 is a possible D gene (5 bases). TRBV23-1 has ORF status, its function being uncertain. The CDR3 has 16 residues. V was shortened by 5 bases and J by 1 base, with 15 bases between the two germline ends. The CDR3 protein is CASSCSLPGAKNIQYF. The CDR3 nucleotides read TGCGCCAGCAGTTGCAGTCTCCCGGGGGCCAAAAACATTCAGTACTTC.

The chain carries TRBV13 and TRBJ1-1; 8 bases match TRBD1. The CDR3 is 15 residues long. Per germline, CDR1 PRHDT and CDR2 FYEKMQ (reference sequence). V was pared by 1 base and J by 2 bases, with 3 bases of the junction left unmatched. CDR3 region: CASSLVDRVNTEAFF. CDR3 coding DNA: TGTGCCAGCAGCTTAGTGGACAGGGTCAACACTGAAGCTTTCTTT.

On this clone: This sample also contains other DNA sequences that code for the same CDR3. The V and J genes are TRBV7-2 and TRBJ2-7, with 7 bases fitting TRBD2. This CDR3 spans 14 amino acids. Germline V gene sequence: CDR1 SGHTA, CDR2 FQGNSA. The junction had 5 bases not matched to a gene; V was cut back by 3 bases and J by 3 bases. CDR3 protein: CASSFRTSGYEQYF. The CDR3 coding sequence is TGTGCCAGCAGCTTCCGGACTAGTGGCTACGAGCAGTACTTC.

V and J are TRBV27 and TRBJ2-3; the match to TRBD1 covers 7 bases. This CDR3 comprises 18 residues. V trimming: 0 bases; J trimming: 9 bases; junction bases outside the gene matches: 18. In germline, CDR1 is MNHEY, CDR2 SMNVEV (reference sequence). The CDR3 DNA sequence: TGTGCCAGCAGTTTATCGAGGTTGAGACAGGGAGCAACCAAAACGCAGTATTTT. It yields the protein CASSLSRLRQGATKTQYF.

CDR3 region: CASSLPGQLLYGYTF. The CDR3 nucleotides read TGTGCCAGCAGTTTACCGGGACAGTTACTTTATGGCTACACCTTC. This sequence joins TRBV28 and TRBJ1-2; 7 bases agree with TRBD1. The CDR3 runs to 15 residues. V lost 2 bases and J lost 5; bases outside the gene matches: 8. The V gene's germline CDR1 is MDHEN and CDR2 SYDVKM.

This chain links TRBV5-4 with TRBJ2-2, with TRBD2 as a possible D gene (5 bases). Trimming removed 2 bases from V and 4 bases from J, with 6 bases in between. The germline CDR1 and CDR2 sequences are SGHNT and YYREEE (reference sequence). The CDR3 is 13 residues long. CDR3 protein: CASSLGSTGELFF. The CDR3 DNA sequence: TGTGCCAGCAGCTTAGGGAGCACCGGGGAGCTGTTTTTT.

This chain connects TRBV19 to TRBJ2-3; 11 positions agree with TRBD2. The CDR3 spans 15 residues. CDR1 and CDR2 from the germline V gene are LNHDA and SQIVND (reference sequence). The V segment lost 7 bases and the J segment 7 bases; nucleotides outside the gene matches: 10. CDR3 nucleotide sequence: TGTGCCAGTAAAGAACTAGCGGGAGAGGCGTATACGCAGTATTTT. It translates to CASKELAGEAYTQYF. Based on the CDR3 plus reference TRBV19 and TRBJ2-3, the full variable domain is DGGITQSPKYLFRKEGQNVTLSCEQNLNHDAMYWYRQDPGQGLRLIYYSQIVNDFQKGDIAEGYSVSREKKESFPLTVTSAQKNPTAFYLCASKELAGEAYTQYFGPGTRLTVL.

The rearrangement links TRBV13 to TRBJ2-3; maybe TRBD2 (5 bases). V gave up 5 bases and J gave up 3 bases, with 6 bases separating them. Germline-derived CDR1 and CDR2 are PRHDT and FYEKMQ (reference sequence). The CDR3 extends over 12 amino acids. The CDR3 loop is CASSRGTDTQYF. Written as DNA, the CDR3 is TGTGCCAGCAGCCGCGGGACAGATACGCAGTATTTT.

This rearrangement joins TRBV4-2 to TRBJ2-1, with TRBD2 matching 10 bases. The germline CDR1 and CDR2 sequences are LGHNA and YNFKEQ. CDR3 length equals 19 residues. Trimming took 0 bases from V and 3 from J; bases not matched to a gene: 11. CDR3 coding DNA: TGTGCCAGCAGCCAAGACCGACCTACTAGCGGGACGTACTACAATGAGCAGTTCTTC. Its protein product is CASSQDRPTSGTYYNEQFF.

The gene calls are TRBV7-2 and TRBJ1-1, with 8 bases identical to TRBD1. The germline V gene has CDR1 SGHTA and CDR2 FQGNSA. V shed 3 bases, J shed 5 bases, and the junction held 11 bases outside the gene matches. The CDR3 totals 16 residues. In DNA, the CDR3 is TGTGCCAGCAGCTTGAGACCCACAGGGGGATGGACTGAAGCTTTCTTT. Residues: CASSLRPTGGWTEAFF.

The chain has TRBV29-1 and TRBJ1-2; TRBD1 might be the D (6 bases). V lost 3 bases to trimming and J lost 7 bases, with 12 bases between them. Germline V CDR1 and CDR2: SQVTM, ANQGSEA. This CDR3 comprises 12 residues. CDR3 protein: CSVDDGTTGYTF. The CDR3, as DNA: TGCAGCGTTGATGATGGGACAACTGGCTACACCTTC.